This T cell receptor beta chain was captured in a study of Graves' ophthalmopathy and Graves' hyperthyroidism (dated by TCRdb to between 2018 and 2020). As for the study more broadly: Peripheral blood samples were taken at the time of initial diagnosis, before any treatment was given. For independent validation, a separate cohort was made up of approximately 19 hyperthyroidism patients plus 17 patients who later progressed from hyperthyroidism to ophthalmopathy. The 95 to 100 discovery patients were divided at random into training and test sets in a 7:3 ratio. Once sampling was done, hyperthyroidism patients were given methimazole at a starting dose of 30 mg daily, while ophthalmopathy patients were given high-dose intravenous methylprednisolone. In total, 120 to 150 blood samples were TCR-sequenced: 43 ophthalmopathy, some 75 hyperthyroidism and roughly 17 hyperthyroidism-to-ophthalmopathy patients. In over 5 hyperthyroidism patients, the T-cell repertoire of thyroid tissue was compared with the T-cell repertoire of blood. A discovery set of 90 to 100 patients (around 44 ophthalmopathy, 57 stable hyperthyroidism) was enrolled to explore V-J signatures distinguishing ophthalmopathy from hyperthyroidism. The study used signatures of the TCR beta repertoire to tell Graves' ophthalmopathy apart from Graves' hyperthyroidism and to predict which patients would progress to ophthalmopathy.

Ophthalmopathy patients had moderately to severely active disease, Clinical Activity Score of at least 3, NOSPECS grade of at least 4, and disease duration under 3 months. Patients with other autoimmune diseases, uncontrolled infections, pregnancy or lactation were excluded from the study. Diagnosis relied on clinical symptoms, serum thyroxine, TRAb, thyroid ultrasound and orbital computed tomography. Ficoll-Paque density gradient centrifugation was used to isolate PBMCs from 8.5 to 10 ml of fresh peripheral blood. Total RNA was extracted with Trizol reagent and quality-checked on an Agilent 2100 Bioanalyzer. CDR1 and CDR2 were assigned from the germline V gene (reference sequence) as LGHDT and YNNKEL. V trim: 5 bases; J trim: 10 bases; unmatched bases: 11. There are 14 amino acids in the CDR3, from cysteine to phenylalanine inclusive. Of the read, only the CDR3 DNA is kept; its 42 bases are in frame from base 1.

This clonotype was observed many times. Its recognized antigen is unknown. Nothing much larger sits one base from this clone, and base qualities are not available. Results and caveats for the whole study, not just this receptor: Most expanded thyroid clonotypes with a frequency above 0.001 also appeared in blood, which suggests that blood repertoires may reflect the immune response in the thyroid. In validation, the model predicted ophthalmopathy progression with more than 70% sensitivity and approximately 78% specificity; 12 predicted patients were CT-confirmed with GO in a median of approximately 6.5 months. Sample size was not statistically predetermined, and group allocation was not concealed from the investigators. In cross-validation, the 13-signature model distinguished ophthalmopathy from stable hyperthyroidism with less than 90% sensitivity and around 83% specificity, while in the test set the corresponding values were roughly 80% and 75%.

TCR beta CDR3 regions were amplified from RNA transcripts for repertoire sequencing. HTBI primers and the Qiagen OneStep RT-PCR kit were used in a first-round RT-PCR, which was followed by a second-round multiplex PCR, size selection and purification. Libraries were sequenced on an Illumina HiSeq2000 using paired-end 100 bp reads. For the original study's pipeline: SOAPnuke was used for read processing, and reads with adapters, uncalled bases, a mean Phred below 15, or no exact constant-primer or identifier match were discarded. High-quality paired reads were merged with COPE v1.2.5. Unique nucleotide sequences were defined as clonotypes and aligned to IMGT TRB V, D and J references using MiTCR v1.1. The analysis was limited to V-J combinations with a frequency above 0.0001, which together covered 98% to 99.2% of repertoires. For each V-J combination, a TCR clonal expansion and chaos score was defined as the ratio of F50 clonal expansion to chaos observed in the TCRdist matrix. Welch's t-statistics and random forest were used to narrow the features down to around 12 V-J combinations, which were then fed into a naive Bayes classifier. The similarity between thyroid and blood repertoires was quantified using the Morisita-Horn index. TCRdb passed the public sequencing reads through fastp at Q25 and MiXCR, retaining productive beta sequences. Every CDR3 protein is listed once, alongside the most common genes and DNA of its rows. Here the V and J calls rest on TCRdb's processing, not on the authors' analysis. The sample table holds about 500,000 distinct CDR3 sequences, of which approximately 14% were seen once. About a tenth of the sample is in the top ten clones.

This receptor was taken from a woman younger than 45 with Graves' ophthalmopathy. Donor details come from another sample of the same person, matched by shared clones. In this chain, TRBV3-1 is recombined with TRBJ1-5, and 7 junction bases match TRBD1. Sequencing was done on a sample of blood. The CDR3 sequence is CASSSRQGEGPQHF. The DNA is as follows: TGTGCCAGCAGCAGTAGACAGGGAGAAGGTCCCCAGCATTTT. The reference TRBV3-1 and TRBJ1-5 proteins fill in what lies around the CDR3, so the full variable domain reads DTAVSQTPKYLVTQMGNDKSIKCEQNLGHDTMYWYKQDSKKFLKIMFSYNNKELIINETVPNRFSPKSPDKAHLNLHINSLELGDSAVYFCASSSRQGEGPQHFGDGTRLSIL.